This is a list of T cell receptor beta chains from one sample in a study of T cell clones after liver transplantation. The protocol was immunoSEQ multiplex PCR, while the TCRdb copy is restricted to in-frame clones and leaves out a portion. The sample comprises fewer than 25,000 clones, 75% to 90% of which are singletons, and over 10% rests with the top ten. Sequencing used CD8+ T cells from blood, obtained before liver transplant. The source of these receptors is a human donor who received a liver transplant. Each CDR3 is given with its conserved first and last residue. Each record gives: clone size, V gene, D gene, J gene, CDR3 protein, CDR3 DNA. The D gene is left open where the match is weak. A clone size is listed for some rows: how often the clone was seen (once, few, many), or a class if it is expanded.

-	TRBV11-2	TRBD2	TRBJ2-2	CASSWGLTSGRTGELFF	TGTGCCAGCAGCTGGGGCCTGACTAGCGGGAGGACCGGGGAGCTGTTTTTT
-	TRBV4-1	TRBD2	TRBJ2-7	CASSLSPSAGGSYEQYF	TGCGCCAGCAGCCTGTCCCCCTCAGCGGGAGGATCTTACGAGCAGTACTTC
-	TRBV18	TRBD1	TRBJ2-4	CASSPSLDRVAKNIQYF	TGTGCCAGCTCACCTTCCCTTGACAGGGTAGCCAAAAACATTCAGTACTTC
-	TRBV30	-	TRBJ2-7	CASTDGYEQYF	TGTGCCTCGACGGACGGGTACGAGCAGTACTTC
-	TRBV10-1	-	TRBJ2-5	CASSGRVDPHGFIQYF	TGCGCCAGCAGTGGGAGGGTGGACCCCCATGGGTTCATCCAGTACTTC
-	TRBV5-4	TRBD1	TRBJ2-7	CASSLQGSYEQYF	TGTGCCAGCAGCCTACAGGGGAGCTACGAGCAGTACTTC
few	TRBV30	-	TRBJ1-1	CAWTGVMNTEAFF	TGTGCCTGGACAGGGGTCATGAACACTGAAGCTTTCTTT
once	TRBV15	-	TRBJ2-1	CATSRDRVAQFF	TGTGCCACCAGCAGAGATCGGGTTGCGCAGTTCTTC
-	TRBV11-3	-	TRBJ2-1	CASSLVTSNNEQFF	TGTGCCAGCAGCTTAGTGACTAGTAACAATGAGCAGTTCTTC
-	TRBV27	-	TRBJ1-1	CASSFSQNTEAFF	TGTGCCAGCAGTTTTTCCCAGAACACTGAAGCTTTCTTT
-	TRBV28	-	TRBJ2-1	CASSPPIADSSYNEQFF	TGTGCCAGCAGTCCCCCGATAGCGGATAGCTCCTACAATGAGCAGTTCTTC
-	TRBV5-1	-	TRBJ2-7	CASSFSVRVYEQYF	TGCGCCAGCAGCTTCAGCGTGAGAGTGTACGAGCAGTACTTC
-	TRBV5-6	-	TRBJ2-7	CASSLGHGYEQYF	TGTGCCAGCAGCTTGGGACACGGATACGAGCAGTACTTC
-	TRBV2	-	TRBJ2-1	CASRGRDEQFF	TGTGCCAGCAGGGGACGGGATGAGCAGTTCTTC
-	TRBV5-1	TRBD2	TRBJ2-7	CASSLELAGANEQYF	TGCGCCAGCAGCTTGGAACTAGCGGGAGCCAACGAGCAGTACTTC
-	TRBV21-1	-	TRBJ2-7	CASSKEVCRGRVLYEQYF	TGTGCCAGCAGCAAAGAAGTTTGTCGCGGGAGGGTACTCTACGAGCAGTACTTC
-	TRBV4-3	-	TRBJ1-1	CASSRREGRTEAFF	TGCGCCAGCAGCCGTCGGGAGGGACGAACTGAAGCTTTCTTT
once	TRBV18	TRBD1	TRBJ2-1	CASSPGTGEKNGNEQFF	TGTGCCAGCTCACCAGGGACAGGGGAAAAAAACGGGAATGAGCAGTTCTTC
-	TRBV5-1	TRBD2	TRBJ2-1	CASSLFPSGRAEYNEQFF	TGCGCCAGCAGCTTGTTTCCTAGCGGGAGAGCCGAGTACAATGAGCAGTTCTTC
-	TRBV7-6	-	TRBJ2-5	CASSLGIRETQYF	TGTGCCAGCAGCTTAGGTATTCGGGAGACCCAGTACTTC
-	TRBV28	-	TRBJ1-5	CASSLWGGRYQPQHF	TGTGCCAGCAGTTTATGGGGGGGGAGGTATCAGCCCCAGCATTTT
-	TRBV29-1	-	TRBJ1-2	CSVEGGTGDYGYTF	TGCAGCGTTGAAGGCGGCACAGGCGATTATGGCTACACCTTC
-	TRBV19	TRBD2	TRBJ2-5	CASSIGGLSQETQYF	TGTGCCAGTAGTATAGGGGGACTATCTCAAGAGACCCAGTACTTC
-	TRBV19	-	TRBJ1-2	CASSIPFGPLGGYTF	TGTGCCAGTAGTATCCCCTTTGGGCCCTTGGGGGGCTACACCTTC
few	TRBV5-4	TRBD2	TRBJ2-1	CASSLGLARNEQFF	TGTGCCAGCAGCTTGGGACTAGCGAGGAATGAGCAGTTCTTC
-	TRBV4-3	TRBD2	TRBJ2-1	CASSQDRTSGNNEQFF	TGCGCCAGCAGCCAAGATAGGACTAGCGGGAACAATGAGCAGTTCTTC
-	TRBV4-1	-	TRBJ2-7	CASSQLTGLRIEEQYF	TGCGCCAGCAGCCAGCTCACGGGTCTTCGGATCGAGGAGCAGTACTTC